These 20 T cell receptor beta chains share one sample of origin, sequenced in a study of T cell clonotyping in hematopoietic cell transplantation. Time point reported: recipient sample about 28 days before transplant, after cytoreduction. Measured with immunoSEQ multiplex PCR; TCRdb has only the in-frame clones, and not every one. The profile shows about 14,000 clones, over 80% of them singletons. The sample consisted of peripheral blood mononuclear cells, taken before stem cell transplant. The receptor source for this set is a man between 60 and 75 years old with acute myeloid leukemia. Some clones in this sample may be carry-over from other donors' samples.

The rearrangement joins TRBV10-3 to TRBJ1-3; D is ambiguous. The CDR3 sequence is 13 residues long. Trimming took 11 bases from V and 0 from J, leaving 11 bases between them. The germline CDR1 and CDR2 sequences are ENHRY and SYGVKD. The CDR3: CASSGYSGNTIYF. For the CDR3, the DNA is TGTGCCTCCTCTGGGTACTCTGGAAACACCATATATTTT.

The table lists this clone with a count of one. The CDR3 protein is CASSQGGFRGLNSPLHF. CDR3 DNA: TGTGCCAGCAGCCAAGGAGGCTTCAGGGGGCTCAATTCACCCCTCCACTTT. This chain links TRBV14 with TRBJ1-6; 8 bases align to TRBD1. Looked up from germline, CDR1 is SGHDN and CDR2 is FVKESK. With 1 base clipped from V and 7 bases from J, the junction kept 9 bases outside the gene matches. This CDR3 region has 17 residues.

The chain employs TRBV12-5 and TRBJ2-7; D is possibly TRBD1 (5 bases). CDR3 length: 12 amino acids. Germline loops: CDR1 LGHNT, CDR2 FRNRAP. V shed 7 bases and J shed 3 bases, with 10 bases lying between them. The CDR3 loop is CASVFDSYEQYF. CDR3 in DNA: TGTGCTAGTGTCTTTGACAGCTACGAGCAGTACTTC.

The J gene is TRBJ2-3, the V gene TRBV5-1; maybe TRBD2 (5 bases). The CDR3 length is 14 residues. CDR1 is SGHRS, CDR2 YFSETQ, per germline. Deletions cut 7 bases from V and 2 bases from J, with 14 bases between. The CDR3 loop is CASGRAENTDTQYF. The CDR3, as DNA: TGCGCCAGCGGGCGAGCGGAAAACACAGATACGCAGTATTTT. The complete variable domain, with remaining parts taken from reference TRBV5-1 and TRBJ2-3, reads KAGVTQTPRYLIKTRGQQVTLSCSPISGHRSVSWYQQTPGQGLQFLFEYFSETQRNKGNFPGRFSGRQFSNSRSEMNVSTLELGDSALYLCASGRAENTDTQYFGPGTRLTVL.

The V call is TRBV6-5, the J call TRBJ1-2; D not resolved. This CDR3 is 13 amino acids long. Per germline, CDR1 MNHEY and CDR2 SVGAGI. V was pared by 5 bases and J by 4 bases, with 11 bases between. This CDR3 is CASSPRKLYGYTF. DNA of the CDR3: TGTGCCAGCAGTCCGCGGAAGCTCTATGGCTACACCTTC.

The genes are TRBV4-3 and TRBJ2-6, with no clear D. Deletions cut 0 bases from V and 0 bases from J, with 15 bases between. Germline V gene sequence: CDR1 LGHNA, CDR2 YSLEER. This CDR3 contains 19 residues. The CDR3 sequence is CASSQEFWASNSGANVLTF. The CDR3 DNA reads as TGCGCCAGCAGCCAAGAGTTCTGGGCTTCGAACTCTGGGGCCAACGTCCTGACTTTC.

V gene TRBV19 combines with J gene TRBJ1-5; no definite D call. CDR3 length equals 14 residues. CDR1 and CDR2 from the germline V gene are LNHDA and SQIVND (reference sequence). Trimming removed 2 bases from V and 9 bases from J, with 14 bases in between. CDR3 in amino acids: CASSIRPEPRPQHF. The CDR3 region has the DNA TGTGCCAGTAGTATACGACCAGAGCCTCGGCCCCAGCATTTT.

The rearrangement joins TRBV12-5 to TRBJ1-6; D remains unclear. The V and J ends lost 4 bases and 5 bases respectively, with 3 bases between them. The CDR3 has 12 residues. Germline values: CDR1 LGHNT, CDR2 FRNRAP. CDR3 nucleotides: TGTGCTAGTGGTTGGGATAATTCACCCCTCCACTTT. Protein: CASGWDNSPLHF. Drawing the rest from reference TRBV12-5 and TRBJ1-6, the complete variable domain is DARVTQTPRHKVTEMGQEVTMRCQPILGHNTVFWYRQTMMQGLELLAYFRNRAPLDDSGMPKDRFSAEMPDATLATLKIQPSEPRDSAVYFCASGWDNSPLHFGNGTRLTVT.

The rearrangement links TRBV19 to TRBJ1-5, with unresolved D. V was cut by 5 bases and J by 2 bases, with 13 bases left in between. The CDR3 contains 15 residues. CDR1 LNHDA and CDR2 SQIVND come from the germline V gene (reference sequence). The CDR3 loop reads CASSPLLGGNQPQHF. Here the CDR3 DNA reads TGTGCCAGTAGTCCCTTATTGGGAGGCAATCAGCCCCAGCATTTT. Full variable domain (outside the CDR3, taken from reference TRBV19 and TRBJ1-5): DGGITQSPKYLFRKEGQNVTLSCEQNLNHDAMYWYRQDPGQGLRLIYYSQIVNDFQKGDIAEGYSVSREKKESFPLTVTSAQKNPTAFYLCASSPLLGGNQPQHFGDGTRLSIL.

The chain employs TRBV5-4 and TRBJ2-7; D not resolved. CDR1 and CDR2 (germline): SGHNT, YYREEE (reference sequence). This CDR3 contains 13 residues. Trimming pared 0 bases from V and 6 bases from J, leaving 10 bases between. CDR3: CASSLGVQSEQYF. The CDR3 coding sequence is TGTGCCAGCAGCTTGGGAGTTCAAAGCGAGCAGTACTTC.

The chain uses TRBV11-2 and TRBJ2-7; D might be TRBD1 (5 bases). Germline V gene sequence: CDR1 SGHAT, CDR2 FQNNGV. This CDR3 comprises 13 residues. V gave up 6 bases and J gave up 6 bases, with 15 bases separating them. The CDR3 loop is CASRGVGYGEQYF. CDR3 coding DNA: TGTGCCAGCAGAGGGGTGGGGTACGGCGAGCAGTACTTC. Full variable domain (remainder filled in from reference TRBV11-2 and TRBJ2-7): EAGVAQSPRYKIIEKRQSVAFWCNPISGHATLYWYQQILGQGPKLLIQFQNNGVVDDSQLPKDRFSAERLKGVDSTLKIQPAKLEDSAVYLCASRGVGYGEQYFGPGTRLTVT.

V usage is TRBV7-9 and J usage is TRBJ1-1; D gene uncertain. Deletions cut 1 base from V and 0 bases from J, with 3 bases between. The germline V gene has CDR1 SEHNR and CDR2 FQNEAQ (reference sequence). CDR3 length: 13 residues. DNA of the CDR3: TGTGCCAGCAGCTTAGTCCTGAACACTGAAGCTTTCTTT. This sequence encodes CASSLVLNTEAFF.

This sequence joins TRBV29-1 and TRBJ1-6; 11 bases are a match to TRBD1. CDR1 is SQVTM and CDR2 is ANQGSEA in the germline V gene. The CDR3 sequence is 15 residues long. V lost 5 bases, J lost 9 bases, and 9 bases stayed unmatched. This CDR3 reads CSVRDGTGGFSPLHF. The CDR3 coding sequence is TGCAGCGTTAGAGACGGGACAGGGGGATTTTCACCCCTCCACTTT.

This clone was detected only a few times. The genes are TRBV4-1 and TRBJ2-7; 12 bases align to TRBD2. Germline V CDR1 and CDR2: MGHRA, YSYEKL. V shed 2 bases and J 5 bases; nucleotides not matched to a gene: 19. The CDR3 is 20 residues long. CDR3 DNA: TGCGCCAGCAGCCAAAACGTCCCCTTACCTAGCGGGAGGGGAACCCACGAGCAGTACTTC. Translation gives CASSQNVPLPSGRGTHEQYF.

The chain has TRBV7-9 and TRBJ1-3; D not resolved. Germline-derived CDR1 and CDR2 are SEHNR and FQNEAQ (reference sequence). Between the trimmed V and J ends, which lost 5 bases and 0 bases, there was a span of 11 bases. This CDR3 is 15 amino acids long. The CDR3 here is CASSPFSGSGNTIYF. The CDR3 DNA follows: TGTGCCAGCAGCCCCTTTTCGGGCTCTGGAAACACCATATATTTT.

With regard to this clone: One end of the junction varies from germline; a read error may be responsible. Distinct nucleotide sequences in the sample also encode this CDR3. V and J are TRBV7-9 and TRBJ2-7; D may be TRBD2 (5 bases). CDR3 size: 14 residues. Germline V lookup: CDR1 SEHNR, CDR2 FQNEAQ (reference sequence). The CDR3 loop reads CASSLASAAYEQYF. In nucleotides, the CDR3 is TGTGCTAGCAGCTTAGCGTCGGCGGCCTACGAGCAGTACTTC.

To note about this clone: The same CDR3 also results from other DNA sequences found in this sample. This rearrangement joins TRBV30 to TRBJ1-5; D possibly corresponds to TRBD1 (6 bases). V was pared by 2 bases and J by 1 base, with 6 bases between. The CDR3 extends over 13 amino acids. Germline V gene sequence: CDR1 GTSNPN, CDR2 SVGIG (reference sequence). The CDR3 sequence is CAWSTGSNQPQHF. CDR3 coding DNA: TGTGCCTGGAGTACAGGGAGCAATCAGCCCCAGCATTTT.

This clone was found a few times. At one boundary the junction diverges from the germline segment, which might be a read error. This chain connects TRBV27 to TRBJ1-2, with 7 bases that match TRBD1. The CDR3 covers 14 residues. Germline lookup yields CDR1 MNHEY and CDR2 SMNVEV (reference sequence). CDR3 DNA: TGTGCCAGCAGTCTATCGGGACAGACCTATGGCTACACCTTC. The encoded protein is CASSLSGQTYGYTF.

The chain couples TRBV5-4 to TRBJ2-5; 9 bases map to TRBD1. The CDR3 sequence is 15 residues long. Germline CDR1 reads SGHNT; CDR2 reads YYREEE (reference sequence). The ends lost 3 bases at V and 5 bases at J; junction bases unmatched: 8. The CDR3 coding sequence is TGTGCCAGCAGCTCTACCGGGACAGGGTTGGAGACCCAGTACTTC. Encoded protein: CASSSTGTGLETQYF.

The rearrangement links TRBV5-5 to TRBJ2-5; the D gene is possibly TRBD1 (7 bases). In germline, CDR1 is SGHKS, CDR2 YYEKEE (reference sequence). This CDR3 has 14 residues. Trimming shortened V by 0 bases and J by 4 bases, and 10 bases separated the two germline ends. The CDR3 bases are TGTGCCAGCAGCTTGGTTCAGGGGGGAGAGACCCAGTACTTC. The encoded protein is CASSLVQGGETQYF. The complete variable domain, with remaining parts taken from reference TRBV5-5 and TRBJ2-5, reads DAGVTQSPTHLIKTRGQQVTLRCSPISGHKSVSWYQQVLGQGPQFIFQYYEKEERGRGNFPDRFSARQFPNYSSELNVNALLLGDSALYLCASSLVQGGETQYFGPGTRLLVL.